Following are 22 T cell receptor beta chains from one sample sequenced in a study of CD8+ T cells in alopecia areata (dated by TCRdb to 2017 to 2018). Libraries were prepared through the immunoSEQ multiplex PCR assay. RNA was extracted from all samples and reverse transcribed into cDNA, which served as template for TCR sequencing. TCRdb retrieved this table from immuneACCESS and kept in-frame rearrangements only. Not all clones are present; in checked studies, unresolved V genes account for under half, and no reason is known for the remainder. The sample table shows roughly 99,000 clones, and about 83% are seen once. The ten biggest clones cover over 20% of the sample. This specimen's time point label, interpreted: 20 to 30 weeks on oral tofacitinib. What this sample's treatment or condition label stands for: oral pan-JAK inhibitor, 5-10 mg twice daily. Sequences were derived from CD8+ T cells sorted from blood, sampled at week 24, from a patient treated with tofacitinib. These receptors all stem from a human donor with alopecia areata.

V gene TRBV30 combines with J gene TRBJ2-5; D is possibly TRBD1 (5 bases). The germline V gene has CDR1 GTSNPN and CDR2 SVGIG (reference sequence). This CDR3 is 14 amino acids long. V was cut by 0 bases and J by 2 bases, with 10 bases left in between. Here the CDR3 reads CAWSVGHGQETQYF. In nucleotides, the CDR3 is TGTGCCTGGAGTGTCGGACACGGGCAAGAGACCCAGTACTTC.

This sequence joins TRBV7-9 and TRBJ1-2; the D gene is possibly TRBD1 (6 bases). The CDR3 contains 17 residues. Germline lookup yields CDR1 SEHNR and CDR2 FQNEAQ (reference sequence). V was pared by 4 bases and J by 9 bases, with 27 bases between. The CDR3 DNA follows: TGTGCCAGCAGCTCTCAGCGTTCCCGGGACATTTCGTACCGCTACACCTTC. Translating gives CASSSQRSRDISYRYTF.

CDR3 sequence (DNA): TGCGCCAGCAGTCACGCGAGGAGAGAGACCCAGTACTTC. Amino acid sequence: CASSHARRETQYF. V usage is TRBV23-1 and J usage is TRBJ2-5; D gene ambiguous. TRBV23-1 counts as an open reading frame of uncertain function. V lost 3 bases and J lost 4, with 9 bases in between. This CDR3 is built from 13 residues.

This chain links TRBV6-1 with TRBJ2-1, with a tentative D call TRBD2 (6 bases). In germline, CDR1 is MNHNS, CDR2 SASEGT. The ends were cut back, 4 bases at V and 2 bases at J, with 12 bases in the middle. The CDR3 contains 15 residues. The CDR3 DNA reads as TGTGCCAGCAGTGGGGCGGGGTTCCCCTACAATGAGCAGTTCTTC. This translates into CASSGAGFPYNEQFF.

The chain recombines TRBV6-6 with TRBJ2-1; D gene ambiguous. Germline CDR1 and CDR2: MNHNY and SVGAGI (reference sequence). This CDR3 comprises 14 residues. Deletions cut 0 bases from V and 0 bases from J, with 3 bases between. This chain's CDR3 is CASSYSISYNEQFF. CDR3 nucleotide sequence: TGTGCCAGCAGTTACTCCATCTCCTACAATGAGCAGTTCTTC.

The V call is TRBV10-2, the J call TRBJ2-2, with D perhaps matching TRBD2 (6 bases). This CDR3 region has 16 residues. The germline V and J ends were trimmed by 4 bases and 1 base, with 13 bases remaining between them. Germline assignment: CDR1 WSHSY and CDR2 SAAADI. The CDR3 reads CASSAQDYLNTGELFF. The CDR3 DNA follows: TGCGCCAGCAGTGCGCAGGACTACCTGAACACCGGGGAGCTGTTTTTT.

The V call is TRBV11-2, the J call TRBJ1-1; possible D gene TRBD1, 6 bases. Trimming took 6 bases from V and 8 from J, leaving 19 bases between them. This CDR3 has 14 amino acids. Germline CDR1 and CDR2: SGHAT and FQNNGV. This chain's CDR3 is CASSDSGAHPEAFF. The CDR3 DNA follows: TGTGCCAGCAGTGATTCGGGGGCTCATCCGGAAGCTTTCTTT.

J is TRBJ2-5 and V is TRBV7-9; 12 bases map to TRBD2. Germline V gene lookup returns CDR1 SEHNR and CDR2 FQNEAQ (reference sequence). V gave up 5 bases and J gave up 1 base; unmatched junction bases: 8. There are 17 residues in the CDR3. The CDR3 sequence is CASSPGLAGTLQETQYF. CDR3 in DNA: TGTGCCAGCAGCCCCGGACTAGCGGGGACCCTCCAAGAGACCCAGTACTTC.

In its sample, this clone was seen once. The rearrangement uses TRBV6-6 and TRBJ1-5; TRBD1 is a possible D gene (5 bases). The CDR3 is made up of 13 amino acids. Germline CDR1 is MNHNY and CDR2 is SVGAGI (reference sequence). V was shortened by 4 bases and J by 7 bases, with 11 bases between the two germline ends. CDR3 in amino acids: CASSFARGQPQHF. The CDR3 DNA reads TGTGCCAGCAGTTTTGCCCGGGGCCAGCCCCAGCATTTT.

The chain combines TRBV7-2 with TRBJ2-7; TRBD1 aligns across 8 bases. J was trimmed by 5 bases and V by 5 bases; bases with no gene match: 11. The germline V gene encodes CDR1 SGHTA and CDR2 FQGNSA. This CDR3 is 15 amino acids long. The CDR3, as DNA: TGTGCCAGCAGCCCAAAGGACAGGGCAAGCGACGAGCAGTACTTC. Residues: CASSPKDRASDEQYF.

The genes are TRBV4-1 and TRBJ2-5; 8 bases are a match to TRBD2. The CDR3 length is 15 residues. The J segment lost 4 bases and the V segment lost 7 bases, leaving 11 bases of the junction unmatched. Germline-derived CDR1 and CDR2 are MGHRA and YSYEKL. The CDR3 is CASKPGGHGGETQYF. DNA for the CDR3: TGCGCCAGCAAGCCGGGGGGGCATGGCGGAGAGACCCAGTACTTC.

The chain has TRBV12-5 and TRBJ1-2, with TRBD1 matching 10 bases. V lost 6 bases and J lost 8; bases outside the gene matches: 15. The CDR3 has 16 amino acids. From germline, CDR1 is LGHNT and CDR2 FRNRAP. The CDR3 here is CASGPGFRQGARGYTF. The CDR3 DNA reads TGTGCTAGTGGCCCAGGATTTCGACAGGGGGCAAGGGGCTACACCTTC. Looking up the rest from reference TRBV12-5 and TRBJ1-2 gives the full variable domain: DARVTQTPRHKVTEMGQEVTMRCQPILGHNTVFWYRQTMMQGLELLAYFRNRAPLDDSGMPKDRFSAEMPDATLATLKIQPSEPRDSAVYFCASGPGFRQGARGYTFGSGTRLTVV.

The gene calls are TRBV9 and TRBJ1-6; perhaps TRBD1 as D (6 bases). CDR3 length: 14 residues. Per germline, CDR1 SGDLS and CDR2 YYNGEE. Trimming removed 3 bases from V and 7 bases from J, with 11 bases in between. For the CDR3, the DNA is TGTGCCAGCAGCGGGGGGGCGGCGAATTCACCCCTCCACTTT. Protein product: CASSGGAANSPLHF.

The chain joins TRBV5-4 to TRBJ2-1; 12 bases match TRBD2. From germline, CDR1 is SGHNT and CDR2 YYREEE (reference sequence). The CDR3 is 16 amino acids. Trimming took 0 bases from V and 4 from J; bases not matched to a gene: 2. The CDR3 DNA is TGTGCCAGCAGCTTGGGGACTAGCGGGACGTACAATGAGCAGTTCTTC. Its translation: CASSLGTSGTYNEQFF.

This clone came up once. The genes are TRBV5-6 and TRBJ2-6; a possible D gene is TRBD2 (5 bases). CDR1 and CDR2 from the germline V gene are SGHDT and YYEEEE. The CDR3 is 16 amino acids. Trimming cost V 4 bases and J 0 bases, with 11 bases left between them. This CDR3 reads CASSVRGVSGANVLTF. DNA for the CDR3: TGTGCCAGCAGCGTCCGGGGTGTCTCTGGGGCCAACGTCCTGACTTTC. The whole variable domain, remainder taken from reference TRBV5-6 and TRBJ2-6, is DAGVTQSPTHLIKTRGQQVTLRCSPKSGHDTVSWYQQALGQGPQFIFQYYEEEERQRGNFPDRFSGHQFPNYSSELNVNALLLGDSALYLCASSVRGVSGANVLTFGAGSRLTVL.

The rearrangement uses TRBV28 and TRBJ2-7; D uncertain. The CDR3 runs to 12 residues. CDR1 and CDR2 from the germline V gene are MDHEN and SYDVKM. V lost 8 bases and J lost 0, with 8 bases in between. CDR3 bases: TGTGCCAGCTTCGGCAGCTCCTACGAGCAGTACTTC. This gives the protein CASFGSSYEQYF.

This chain uses TRBV7-6 with TRBJ2-7, with 10 bases that match TRBD1. Germline assignment: CDR1 SGHVS and CDR2 FNYEAQ. This CDR3 contains 16 residues. The V segment lost 5 bases and the J segment 6 bases; nucleotides outside the gene matches: 13. CDR3 coding DNA: TGTGCCAGCAGCACCGAGGCGGGACAGGGGCTCGGCGAGCAGTACTTC. Its protein product is CASSTEAGQGLGEQYF.

This chain uses TRBV7-6 with TRBJ2-5; D remains unclear. Germline values: CDR1 SGHVS, CDR2 FNYEAQ. This CDR3 has 16 residues. The V end lost 6 bases, the J end lost 4 bases, and 21 bases lay between the germline ends. The CDR3 is CASRQWTVPWLETQYF. In nucleotides, the CDR3 is TGTGCCAGCAGACAATGGACGGTACCGTGGTTAGAGACCCAGTACTTC.

V and J are TRBV5-6 and TRBJ2-1; D not certain. CDR1 and CDR2 from the germline V gene are SGHDT and YYEEEE. The CDR3 runs 12 residues. V was pared by 4 bases and J by 7 bases, with 9 bases between. The CDR3 coding sequence is TGTGCCAGCAGCCTTGCGGTTAATGAGCAGTTCTTC. Translation gives CASSLAVNEQFF.

The V and J genes are TRBV27 and TRBJ1-6; 8 nucleotides align to TRBD1. V lost 4 bases, J lost 10 bases, and 9 bases stayed unmatched. CDR3 length equals 15 residues. Germline values: CDR1 MNHEY, CDR2 SMNVEV (reference sequence). DNA for the CDR3: TGTGCCAGCAGTTCAGGGGGCGGATATGGCTCACCCCTCCACTTT. Encoded protein: CASSSGGGYGSPLHF.

This clone was counted once. In DNA, the CDR3 is TGTGCCAGCAGTTCGGGACAGGCGGAGACCCAGTACTTC. This encodes CASSSGQAETQYF. The chain recombines TRBV6-5 with TRBJ2-5; 8 bases line up with TRBD1. This CDR3 has 13 residues. The V gene's germline CDR1 is MNHEY and CDR2 SVGAGI. The ends lost 4 bases at V and 5 bases at J; junction bases unmatched: 3.

CDR3 nucleotides: TGTGCCAGCAGCTTTTCGGCTAGCGGGCTATACAATGAGCAGTTCTTC. It codes for CASSFSASGLYNEQFF. V is TRBV7-8 and J is TRBJ2-1; 8 bases fit TRBD2. CDR3 length: 16 amino acids. Unmatched junction bases numbered 8, after V lost 3 bases and J lost 4 bases. From germline, CDR1 is SGHVS and CDR2 FQNEAQ.